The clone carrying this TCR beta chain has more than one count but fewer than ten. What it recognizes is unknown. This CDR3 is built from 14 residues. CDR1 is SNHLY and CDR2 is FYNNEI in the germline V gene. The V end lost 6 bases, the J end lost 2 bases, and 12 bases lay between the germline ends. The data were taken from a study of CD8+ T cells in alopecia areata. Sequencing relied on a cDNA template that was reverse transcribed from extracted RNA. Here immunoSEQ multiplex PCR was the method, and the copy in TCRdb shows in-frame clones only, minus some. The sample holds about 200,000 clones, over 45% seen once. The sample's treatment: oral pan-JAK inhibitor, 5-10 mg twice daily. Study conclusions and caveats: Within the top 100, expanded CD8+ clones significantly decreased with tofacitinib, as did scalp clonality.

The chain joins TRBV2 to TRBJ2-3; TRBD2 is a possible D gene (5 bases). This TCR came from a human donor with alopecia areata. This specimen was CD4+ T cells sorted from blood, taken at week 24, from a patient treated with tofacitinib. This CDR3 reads CASSYYGDTDTQYF. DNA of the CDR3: TGTGCCAGCAGCTACTACGGGGACACAGATACGCAGTATTTT. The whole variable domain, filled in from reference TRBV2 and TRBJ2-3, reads EPEVTQTPSHQVTQMGQEVILRCVPISNHLYFYWYRQILGQKVEFLVSFYNNEISEKSEIFDDQFSVERPDGSNFTLKIRSTKLEDSAMYFCASSYYGDTDTQYFGPGTRLTVL.